This TCR beta chain was documented in a study of blood T cell repertoires in COVID-19. About the research overall: The samples span acute and convalescent COVID-19 from the United States, Italy and Spain. PBMCs, B-cell-depleted T cells, or T cells provided the cDNA or gDNA that made up the material.

Germline V gene data show CDR1 as MDHEN and CDR2 as SYDVKM. CDR3 size: 14 residues. V was pared by 6 bases and J by 7 bases, with 15 bases between. Authors' methods: Amplified reference gene primers provided the basis for estimating nucleated cell counts. Here immunoSEQ multiplex PCR was the method, and the copy in TCRdb shows in-frame clones only, minus some. V and J calls and clone size are copied from that table; D and trimming were computed from the DNA. The profile shows about 81,000 clones, approximately 75% of them singletons. Specimen: peripheral blood. This chain links TRBV28 with TRBJ1-4, with D unresolved. This sequence was found in a woman between 45 and 65 years old with acute or convalescent COVID-19. CDR3: CASRSRGLGEKLFF. For the CDR3, the DNA is TGTGCCAGCAGGTCCCGAGGGCTAGGTGAAAAACTGTTTTTT.